The T cell receptor (beta chain) under discussion was sequenced for a study of blood T cell repertoires in COVID-19. Study-wide background: T cells, B-cell-depleted T cells, or PBMCs provided the cDNA or gDNA that served as material.

The data were produced by immunoSEQ multiplex PCR, yet TCRdb's version contains in-frame clones alone and is incomplete. The profile shows around 180,000 clones, around 80% of them singletons. The study recruited people aged about 18 to 95 years across more than 20 US areas. Two negative PCRs, clearance, or symptom resolution were required of recovered Cohort 3 donors. CDR3 length: 15 residues. The TCR was taken from a man aged 50-60 years who had recovered from COVID-19. Sequences were obtained from PBMCs or T cells enriched from blood (not recorded which). The chain links TRBV21-1 to TRBJ2-1; TRBD2 is the table's D call, not checked against the DNA. TRBV21-1 is shown as a pseudogene. The CDR3 bases are TGTGCCAGCAGCAGCGGGACTAGCTTTTACAATGAGCAGTTCTTC. Protein: CASSSGTSFYNEQFF.